This TCR beta chain was captured by sequencing in a study of CD8 T cells in Susac syndrome. Study-level results: CD4+ repertoires of Susac syndrome patients lacked detectable clonal expansion.

Reverse transcription of about 0.45 to 1 ug RNA used random hexamers. Amplification of TCR beta CDR3 by immunoSEQ multiplex PCR spanned 54 Vbeta and 13 Jbeta. TCRdb processed the immunoSEQ multiplex PCR reads anew with MiXCR; each CDR3 protein has one entry. Seen here are around 110,000 distinct CDR3 sequences, 96% observed once, and the top ten hold approximately 0.15%. Negative isolation was used for CD8+ and CD4+ T cells, and FACS enrichment was applied to TEMRA cells. As to this clonotype: Its specificity is not known.

The germline V gene encodes CDR1 DFQATT and CDR2 SNEGSKA (reference sequence). V was clipped by 6 bases and J by 6 bases, with 12 bases between them. This CDR3 is 12 amino acids long. The receptor's source is a human donor with Susac syndrome. The sequenced sample consisted of CD4+ T cells from PBMCs. The chain joins TRBV20-1 to TRBJ2-1, with no clear D. CDR3 in amino acids: CSAPSARNEQFF. The CDR3 DNA reads as TGCAGTGCACCGTCGGCCCGCAATGAGCAGTTCTTC.